The 3 T cell receptor beta chains presented below share a single source sample, sequenced in a study of blood T cells in healthy people across ages. The authors ran a second PCR of roughly 7 to 11 cycles using a sample-barcoded 5' primer and a J-beta primer mix. Each CDR3 protein is one row after TCRdb ran MiXCR on the 5' RACE reads. The sample holds about 670,000 distinct CDR3 sequences, about 43% seen once. Specimen: blood. All receptors derive from an elderly man in good health.

V gene TRBV5-6 combines with J gene TRBJ1-2; 8 bases agree with TRBD1. The CDR3 has 15 amino acids. Losses at the gene ends were 0 bases for V and 7 bases for J; bases not matched to a gene: 8. Per germline, CDR1 SGHDT and CDR2 YYEEEE. This CDR3 reads CASSLVRQGASGYTF. As DNA, the CDR3 is TGTGCCAGCAGCTTGGTTCGCCAGGGGGCTTCTGGCTACACCTTC.

This clonotype was detected a few times. The V gene is TRBV11-2, the J gene TRBJ2-3; D may match TRBD1 or TRBD2 (5 bases each). Per germline, CDR1 SGHAT and CDR2 FQNNGV. Trimming removed 5 bases from V and 0 bases from J, with 9 bases in between. The CDR3 sequence is 14 residues long. Written as DNA, the CDR3 is TGTGCCAGCAGCACGGGGCTGAGCACAGATACGCAGTATTTT. Translated: CASSTGLSTDTQYF.

Concerning this clonotype: A much larger clone lies one base from this, so it may be a read error. The gene calls are TRBV25-1 and TRBJ2-1; D is unresolved. Trimming took 6 bases from V and 9 from J, leaving 12 bases between them. Per the germline V gene, CDR1 is MGHDK and CDR2 is SYGVNS. The CDR3 totals 12 residues. The chain's CDR3 is CASREAAGEQFF. The CDR3 DNA reads as TGTGCCAGCAGGGAAGCTGCTGGTGAGCAGTTCTTC.